The 12 T cell receptor beta chains in this list originate from one sample, sequenced in a study of blood T cell repertoires in COVID-19. Profiling relied on immunoSEQ multiplex PCR, and the TCRdb table lists in-frame clones only, not all of them. The table lists tens of thousands of clones, 89% of them singletons. Sequenced: peripheral blood. The receptors derive from a man in his sixties with active COVID-19.

The chain couples TRBV5-8 to TRBJ2-3, with 8 bases aligning to TRBD2. Germline V gene data show CDR1 as SGHTS and CDR2 as YDEGEE. The ends lost 0 bases at V and 3 bases at J; junction bases unmatched: 3. There are 15 residues in the CDR3. In nucleotides, the CDR3 is TGTGCCAGCAGCTTGGGATTAGCGGGAACAGATACGCAGTATTTT. It is translated as CASSLGLAGTDTQYF.

The chain is built from TRBV20-1 and TRBJ2-5; the match to TRBD2 covers 8 bases. Germline V CDR1 and CDR2: DFQATT, SNEGSKA (reference sequence). V dropped 3 bases and J dropped 4; count of bases not matched to a gene: 13. The length of the CDR3 is 16 residues. CDR3 nucleotides: TGCAGTGCTAGTGGGTACTCTAAGCGGGAGATAGAGACCCAGTACTTC. Protein product: CSASGYSKREIETQYF.

Only a few counts were recorded for this clone. The V and J genes are TRBV19 and TRBJ2-5, with D possibly TRBD2 on 6 matching bases. The germline V and J ends were trimmed by 0 bases and 6 bases, with 11 bases remaining between them. Germline CDR1 reads LNHDA; CDR2 reads SQIVND (reference sequence). This CDR3 is 14 amino acids long. This chain's CDR3 is CASSIDSSDKTQYF. The CDR3 DNA sequence: TGTGCCAGTAGTATAGATTCTAGCGACAAGACCCAGTACTTC.

V is TRBV10-3 and J is TRBJ1-5; perhaps TRBD1 as D (6 bases). This CDR3 region has 14 residues. Germline V gives CDR1 ENHRY, CDR2 SYGVKD. Trimming took 6 bases from V and 3 from J, leaving 12 bases between them. As DNA, the CDR3 is TGTGCCATCAGCCCCAGGGGTGTCAATCAGCCCCAGCATTTT. Translated: CAISPRGVNQPQHF.

The V call is TRBV18, the J call TRBJ2-1, with D possibly matching TRBD2 (5 bases). Trimming shortened V by 3 bases and J by 6 bases, and 12 bases separated the two germline ends. In germline, CDR1 is KGHSH, CDR2 LQKENI. This CDR3 contains 14 residues. The chain's CDR3 is CASSPAGGSNEQFF. The DNA for the CDR3 is TGTGCCAGCTCACCCGCGGGTGGATCCAATGAGCAGTTCTTC.

The chain's CDR3 is CASSSGGYGYTF. The CDR3 DNA reads as TGTGCCAGCAGTTCAGGGGGCTATGGCTACACCTTC. The genes are TRBV2 and TRBJ1-2; 7 bases are shared with TRBD1. The junction had 1 base not matched to a gene; V was cut back by 5 bases and J by 4 bases. CDR3 length equals 12 residues. Germline-derived CDR1 and CDR2 are SNHLY and FYNNEI.

V usage is TRBV28 and J usage is TRBJ1-3, with D maybe TRBD1 (5 bases). The CDR3 consists of 17 residues. V was pared by 2 bases and J by 0 bases, with 14 bases between. CDR1 is MDHEN and CDR2 is SYDVKM in the germline V gene. In nucleotides, the CDR3 is TGTGCCAGCAGTTTAGCAGGGTTCCTCAACTCTGGAAACACCATATATTTT. This gives the protein CASSLAGFLNSGNTIYF.

This chain links TRBV7-2 with TRBJ2-3, with 7 positions matching TRBD2. With 1 base clipped from V and 5 bases from J, the junction kept 6 bases outside the gene matches. The CDR3 totals 15 residues. Germline loops: CDR1 SGHTA, CDR2 FQGNSA. The chain's CDR3 is CASSLVAGVRDTQYF. The CDR3 nucleotides read TGTGCCAGCAGCTTAGTGGCGGGAGTTAGAGATACGCAGTATTTT.

V and J are TRBV21-1 and TRBJ1-3; the listed D gene, TRBD1, was not tested against the DNA. TRBV21-1 is shown as a pseudogene. The CDR3 spans 17 residues. CDR3 protein: CASSKAQRGLSGNTIYF. CDR3 DNA: TGTGCCAGCAGCAAAGCGCAAAGGGGGCTCTCTGGAAACACCATATATTTT.

The chain links TRBV19 to TRBJ1-3; no clear D gene. CDR3 length: 14 residues. Looked up from germline, CDR1 is LNHDA and CDR2 is SQIVND (reference sequence). Trimming removed 7 bases from V and 2 bases from J, with 12 bases in between. DNA for the CDR3: TGTGCCAGTATAATGAACCGAGCTGGAAACACCATATATTTT. Translating gives CASIMNRAGNTIYF.

The chain uses TRBV29-1 and TRBJ2-3; tentatively, D is TRBD1 (5 bases). Trimming removed 3 bases at V and 0 bases at J, with 10 bases between. Germline lookup yields CDR1 SQVTM and CDR2 ANQGSEA. CDR3 size: 14 residues. The CDR3 protein is CSVDLGLSTDTQYF. CDR3 in DNA: TGCAGCGTTGATTTGGGGCTAAGCACAGATACGCAGTATTTT.

The rearrangement links TRBV7-9 to TRBJ2-1, with D maybe TRBD1 (6 bases). Trimming took off 5 bases at V and 9 bases at J, with 8 bases between the two ends. The germline gives CDR1 SEHNR, CDR2 FQNEAQ (reference sequence). The CDR3 contains 11 residues. CDR3 amino acids: CASSLRGEQFF. CDR3 nucleotides: TGTGCCAGCAGCCTCAGGGGTGAGCAGTTCTTC.